This T cell receptor beta chain was recovered during a study of blood T cell repertoires in COVID-19. This clone has a handful of counts. Profiled with immunoSEQ multiplex PCR; TCRdb holds only in-frame clones, not every one. The sample lists tens of thousands of clones, approximately 71% seen once, with approximately 2.1% in the top ten. J lost 3 bases, V lost 6 bases, and 2 bases had no gene match. CDR1 and CDR2 (germline): MNHEY, SMNVEV (reference sequence). The length of the CDR3 is 13 residues. Sequenced material: peripheral blood. The chain has TRBV27 and TRBJ2-7; 10 bases agree with TRBD1. This TCR came from a man in his 70s with COVID-19, enrolled during active disease. As DNA, the CDR3 is TGTGCCAGCAGACGGACAGGGGGCTACGAGCAGTACTTC. Translating it yields CASRRTGGYEQYF.